Presented here are 21 T cell receptor beta chains from one specimen sequenced in a study of T cell responses to AZD1222 COVID-19 vaccine. Some clones are missing from TCRdb's copy, which holds only in-frame ones; the method was immunoSEQ multiplex PCR. This repertoire shows approximately 110,000 clones, about 90% found once; its top ten account for about 4.1%. The starting material was peripheral blood, obtained on day 0 of AZD1222 vaccination. These receptors all stem from an adult in good health.

The rearrangement links TRBV6-2 or TRBV6-3 to TRBJ1-6; D ambiguous. Trimming removed 1 base from V and 8 bases from J, with 12 bases in between. Germline CDR1 is MNHEY and CDR2 is SVGEGT. This CDR3 is built from 15 residues. CDR3 coding DNA: TGTGCCAGCAGTTACTTCGAACAGCTTGATTCACCCCTCCACTTT. The encoded protein is CASSYFEQLDSPLHF.

The chain employs TRBV2 and TRBJ2-7; TRBD2 matches 8 bases. CDR3 size: 14 residues. Per the germline V gene, CDR1 is SNHLY and CDR2 is FYNNEI. The V segment lost 8 bases and the J segment 5 bases; nucleotides outside the gene matches: 11. The CDR3 DNA reads as TGTGCCAGCTGGGGAGGCGGGGGGAGAAACGAGCAGTACTTC. Its translation: CASWGGGGRNEQYF.

The genes are TRBV30 and TRBJ2-1, with D hard to call. CDR3 length: 11 amino acids. Trimming left V 5 bases short and J 7 bases short, with 9 bases between. Germline V lookup: CDR1 GTSNPN, CDR2 SVGIG (reference sequence). CDR3 coding DNA: TGTGCCTGGGGCGGACGAAATGAGCAGTTCTTC. It specifies CAWGGRNEQFF.

The chain links TRBV5-1 to TRBJ2-1, with D possibly called TRBD1 or TRBD2 (5 bases each). V gave up 0 bases and J gave up 4 bases, with 8 bases separating them. Germline CDR1 is SGHRS and CDR2 is YFSETQ. The CDR3 length is 14 residues. The CDR3 region is CASSLAEGYNEQFF. In nucleotides, the CDR3 is TGCGCCAGCAGCTTGGCCGAGGGGTACAATGAGCAGTTCTTC. Full variable domain (missing parts from reference TRBV5-1 and TRBJ2-1): KAGVTQTPRYLIKTRGQQVTLSCSPISGHRSVSWYQQTPGQGLQFLFEYFSETQRNKGNFPGRFSGRQFSNSRSEMNVSTLELGDSALYLCASSLAEGYNEQFFGPGTRLTVL.

Only one count was recorded for this clone. The chain employs TRBV10-3 and TRBJ1-1, with D possibly matching TRBD1 (6 bases). V lost 7 bases to trimming and J lost 4 bases, with 13 bases between them. The CDR3 is 13 residues long. Per the germline V gene, CDR1 is ENHRY and CDR2 is SYGVKD. The CDR3 DNA reads TGTGCCATCACCCGGGGAGGGGGCACTGAAGCTTTCTTT. Amino acids: CAITRGGGTEAFF.

In DNA form, the CDR3 reads TGCGCCAGCAGCTTGGACCCGAATCAGCCCCAGCATTTT. This sequence encodes CASSLDPNQPQHF. The chain employs TRBV5-1 and TRBJ1-5; no reliable D call. CDR3 size: 13 residues. Trimming took off 0 bases at V and 4 bases at J, with 5 bases between the two ends. Germline CDR1 is SGHRS and CDR2 is YFSETQ. The whole variable domain, filled in from reference TRBV5-1 and TRBJ1-5, reads KAGVTQTPRYLIKTRGQQVTLSCSPISGHRSVSWYQQTPGQGLQFLFEYFSETQRNKGNFPGRFSGRQFSNSRSEMNVSTLELGDSALYLCASSLDPNQPQHFGDGTRLSIL.

The V call is TRBV5-1, the J call TRBJ1-3, with 7 bases aligning to TRBD1. V shed 6 bases and J 2 bases; nucleotides not matched to a gene: 2. The CDR3 spans 13 residues. From germline, CDR1 is SGHRS and CDR2 YFSETQ. CDR3 coding DNA: TGCGCCAGCAAGACAGGGACTGGAAACACCATATATTTT. Its translation: CASKTGTGNTIYF.

This clone was counted only a few times. The chain is built from TRBV10-3 and TRBJ2-7; D may match TRBD1 or TRBD2 (6 bases each). Germline V lookup: CDR1 ENHRY, CDR2 SYGVKD. V lost 4 bases and J lost 5, with 15 bases in between. This CDR3 region has 14 residues. The CDR3 region has the DNA TGTGCCATCAGTGGGGGGGCCACAGGGAACGAGCAGTACTTC. Protein sequence: CAISGGATGNEQYF.

The genes are TRBV9 and TRBJ2-3; no definite D call. The CDR3 runs to 13 residues. Germline lookup yields CDR1 SGDLS and CDR2 YYNGEE. The ends were cut back, 4 bases at V and 3 bases at J, with 9 bases in the middle. The CDR3, as DNA: TGTGCCAGCAGCACAACCGCAACAGATACGCAGTATTTT. Protein product: CASSTTATDTQYF.

This chain links TRBV13 with TRBJ2-1, with D maybe TRBD2 (7 bases). V lost 5 bases and J lost 8, with 19 bases in between. Per germline, CDR1 PRHDT and CDR2 FYEKMQ (reference sequence). The CDR3 runs 15 residues. The CDR3 nucleotides read TGTGCCAGCAGCAGGCGGGCTCTAGGGGGGGATGAGCAGTTCTTC. As protein: CASSRRALGGDEQFF.

The rearrangement joins TRBV5-1 to TRBJ1-6; D gene uncertain. The CDR3 contains 17 residues. Germline CDR1 reads SGHRS; CDR2 reads YFSETQ. V dropped 1 base and J dropped 0 bases, with 11 bases sitting between them. The CDR3 region is CASSLQQSSSYNSPLHF. The CDR3 bases are TGCGCCAGCAGCTTGCAACAGTCGAGCTCCTATAATTCACCCCTCCACTTT.

The genes are TRBV28 and TRBJ1-1; D remains unclear. This CDR3 has 10 amino acids. The V end lost 5 bases, the J end lost 3 bases, and 1 base lay between the germline ends. Per germline, CDR1 MDHEN and CDR2 SYDVKM. In nucleotides, the CDR3 is TGTGCCAGCAGTCACACTGAAGCTTTCTTT. This translates into CASSHTEAFF.

The J gene is TRBJ2-2, the V gene TRBV23-1; D remains ambiguous. TRBV23-1 qualifies as an ORF whose function is uncertain. The CDR3 loop spans 13 amino acids. V lost 0 bases, J lost 13 bases, and 12 bases lay in between. The CDR3: CASSQSGPCRLFF. In DNA, the CDR3 is TGCGCCAGCAGTCAATCGGGCCCTTGTAGGCTGTTTTTT.

V usage is TRBV2 and J usage is TRBJ1-6, with 9 positions matching TRBD1. Per the germline V gene, CDR1 is SNHLY and CDR2 is FYNNEI. The CDR3 is 13 residues long. The junction had 3 bases not matched to a gene; V was cut back by 10 bases and J by 5 bases. The CDR3 DNA reads TGTGCCACCCGGGACAGGGATAATTCACCCCTCCACTTT. Its protein is CATRDRDNSPLHF.

Details on this clone: Other DNA variants within this sample encode the same CDR3. The chain links TRBV27 to TRBJ1-5, with a possible D match to TRBD1 (6 bases). Germline CDR1 and CDR2: MNHEY and SMNVEV (reference sequence). This CDR3 spans 16 amino acids. V was cut by 3 bases and J by 0 bases, with 12 bases left in between. CDR3 protein: CASSFGGPYSNQPQHF. The CDR3 nucleotides read TGTGCCAGCAGTTTCGGGGGCCCTTATAGCAATCAGCCCCAGCATTTT.

The V and J genes are TRBV15 and TRBJ2-7; D remains unclear. V lost 4 bases to trimming and J lost 5 bases, with 12 bases between them. The CDR3 has 13 residues. Looked up from germline, CDR1 is LNHNV and CDR2 is YYDKDF (reference sequence). The CDR3 sequence is CATSNPPLDEQYF. The CDR3 nucleotides are TGTGCCACCAGCAATCCCCCTCTCGACGAGCAGTACTTC.

The chain links TRBV5-4 to TRBJ2-3, with D possibly TRBD2 on 6 matching bases. V was clipped by 2 bases and J by 2 bases, with 15 bases between them. This CDR3 has 16 residues. Germline loops: CDR1 SGHNT, CDR2 YYREEE (reference sequence). DNA of the CDR3: TGTGCCAGCAGCTTTAGGAGGGACGGGCCCACAGATACGCAGTATTTT. Its protein is CASSFRRDGPTDTQYF.

The rearrangement uses TRBV19 and TRBJ2-7, with a weak D call TRBD1 (6 bases). CDR3 length: 14 residues. Germline CDR1 and CDR2: LNHDA and SQIVND (reference sequence). The ends were cut back, 5 bases at V and 2 bases at J, with 13 bases in the middle. CDR3 nucleotide sequence: TGTGCCAGTAGTTCCCAGACAGGCGCCTACGAGCAGTACTTC. This gives the protein CASSSQTGAYEQYF.

V and J are TRBV3-1 (or the pseudogene TRBV3-2) and TRBJ1-2; D not resolved. CDR1 is LGHDT, CDR2 YNNKEL, per germline (reference sequence). Between the trimmed V and J ends, which lost 0 bases and 0 bases, there was a span of 8 bases. CDR3 length: 15 amino acids. CDR3 in DNA: TGTGCCAGCAGCCAAGACCCGGGGTCTAACTATGGCTACACCTTC. Amino acids: CASSQDPGSNYGYTF.

The chain carries TRBV12-3 or TRBV12-4 and TRBJ1-2; D possibly corresponds to TRBD1 (6 bases). The V gene lost 2 bases and the J gene lost 14 bases, with 12 bases spanning the gap. This CDR3 has 11 amino acids. In DNA, the CDR3 is TGTGCCAGCAGTTTACGGCGGACAGCGACCTTC. Its protein is CASSLRRTATF.

The chain has TRBV28 and TRBJ2-1; TRBD2 might be the D (5 bases). The germline CDR1 and CDR2 sequences are MDHEN and SYDVKM. V was cut by 4 bases and J by 7 bases, with 17 bases left in between. This CDR3 contains 15 residues. The CDR3 nucleotides read TGTGCCAGCAGTTCGCCGGGCCTCGGCGGGAATGAGCAGTTCTTC. Translation: CASSSPGLGGNEQFF.